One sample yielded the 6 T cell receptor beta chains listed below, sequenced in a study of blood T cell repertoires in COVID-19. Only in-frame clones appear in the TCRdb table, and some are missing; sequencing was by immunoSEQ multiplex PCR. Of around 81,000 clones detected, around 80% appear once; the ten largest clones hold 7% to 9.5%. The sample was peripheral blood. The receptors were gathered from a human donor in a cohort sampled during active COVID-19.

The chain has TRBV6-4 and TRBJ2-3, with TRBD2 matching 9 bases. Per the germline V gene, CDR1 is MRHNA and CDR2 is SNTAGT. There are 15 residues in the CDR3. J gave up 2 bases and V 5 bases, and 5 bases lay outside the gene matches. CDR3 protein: CASSRAGGPTDTQYF. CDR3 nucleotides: TGTGCCAGCAGTAGGGCGGGGGGGCCCACAGATACGCAGTATTTT.

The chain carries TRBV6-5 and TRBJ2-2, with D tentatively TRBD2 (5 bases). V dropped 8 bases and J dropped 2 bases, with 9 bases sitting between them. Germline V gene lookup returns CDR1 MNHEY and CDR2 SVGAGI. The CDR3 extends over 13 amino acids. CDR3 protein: CASLGSNTGELFF. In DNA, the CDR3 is TGTGCCAGCCTTGGGAGCAACACCGGGGAGCTGTTTTTT.

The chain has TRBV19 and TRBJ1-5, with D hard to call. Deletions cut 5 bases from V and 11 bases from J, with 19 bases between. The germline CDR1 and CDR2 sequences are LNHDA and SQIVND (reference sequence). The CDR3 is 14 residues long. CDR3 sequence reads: CASSPGRVEEAQHF. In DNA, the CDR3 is TGTGCCAGTAGTCCCGGACGGGTCGAGGAGGCCCAGCATTTT.

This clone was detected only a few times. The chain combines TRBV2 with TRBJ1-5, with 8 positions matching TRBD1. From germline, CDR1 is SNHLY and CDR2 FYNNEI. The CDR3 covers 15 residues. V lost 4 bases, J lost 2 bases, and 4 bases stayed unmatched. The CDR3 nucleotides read TGTGCCAGCAGTGGTGACAGGGGAGGCAATCAGCCCCAGCATTTT. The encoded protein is CASSGDRGGNQPQHF.

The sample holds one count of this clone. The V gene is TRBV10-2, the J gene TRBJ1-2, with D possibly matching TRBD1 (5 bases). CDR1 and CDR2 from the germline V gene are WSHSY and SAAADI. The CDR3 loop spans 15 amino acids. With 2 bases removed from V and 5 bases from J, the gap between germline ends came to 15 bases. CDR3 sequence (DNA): TGCGCCAGCAGTGAGATGCAGGGAGCGGGGTATGGCTACACCTTC. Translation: CASSEMQGAGYGYTF.

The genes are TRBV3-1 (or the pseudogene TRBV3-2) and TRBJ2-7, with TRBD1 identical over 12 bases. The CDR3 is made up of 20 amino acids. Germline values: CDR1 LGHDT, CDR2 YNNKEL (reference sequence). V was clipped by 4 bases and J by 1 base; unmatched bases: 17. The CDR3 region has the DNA TGTGCCAGCAGCCGAACCCCCCCGGGACAGGGGGCGATGAGGTCCTACGAGCAGTACTTC. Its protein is CASSRTPPGQGAMRSYEQYF.